The following is a T cell receptor (beta chain) sequence with its context. Germline assignment: CDR1 KGHDR and CDR2 SFDVKD. V dropped 7 bases and J dropped 2 bases, with 12 bases sitting between them. The CDR3 length is 14 residues. These data are taken from a study of blood T cell repertoires in COVID-19. Study as a whole: Acute-phase and convalescent COVID-19 samples originated in the United States, Italy and Spain.

Sequencing used immunoSEQ multiplex PCR; TCRdb keeps in-frame clones, though not all of them. Of 300,000 or so clones listed, about 91% are singletons. The clonotype was recovered from a woman aged 25 to 45 who had recovered from COVID-19. The sequencing input was peripheral blood. The gene calls are TRBV24-1 and TRBJ2-3; D unclear. CDR3 bases: TGTGCCACCAGGCCCCCGGGTCCCACAGATACGCAGTATTTT. It codes for CATRPPGPTDTQYF.